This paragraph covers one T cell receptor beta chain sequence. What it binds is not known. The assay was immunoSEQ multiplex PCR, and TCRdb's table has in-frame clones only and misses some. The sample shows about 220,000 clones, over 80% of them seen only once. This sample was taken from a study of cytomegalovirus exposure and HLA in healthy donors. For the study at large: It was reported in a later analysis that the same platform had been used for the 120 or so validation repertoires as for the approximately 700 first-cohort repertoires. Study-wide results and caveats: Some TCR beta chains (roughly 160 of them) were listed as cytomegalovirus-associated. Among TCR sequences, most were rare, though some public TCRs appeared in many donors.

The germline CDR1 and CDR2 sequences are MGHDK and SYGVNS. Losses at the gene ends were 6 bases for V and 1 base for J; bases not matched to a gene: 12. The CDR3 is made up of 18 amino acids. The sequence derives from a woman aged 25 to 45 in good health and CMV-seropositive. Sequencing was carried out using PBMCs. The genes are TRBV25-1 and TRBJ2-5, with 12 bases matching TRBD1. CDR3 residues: CASRGTGGPYPVQETQYF. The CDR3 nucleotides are TGTGCCAGCAGGGGGACAGGGGGCCCGTATCCGGTCCAAGAGACCCAGTACTTC.